These T cell receptor beta chains were read from a single sample in a study of blood T cell repertoires in COVID-19. The repertoire was sequenced with immunoSEQ multiplex PCR; TCRdb's copy has only in-frame clones and lacks some. The data show about 310,000 clones, with 90% seen just once and over 3.5% held by the top ten. Sequencing was carried out using PBMCs or T cells enriched from blood (not recorded which). The receptors originated from a woman younger than 30 with acute COVID-19. Both conserved end residues are part of each CDR3. Fields, in order: CDR3 protein, CDR3 DNA, D gene, V gene, clone size, CDR3 length, J gene. D genes are given only for firm matches. Clone size is shown for a subset of rows, as once, few, many or a class of expanded clone.

CDR3 protein: CASSLLLGFSGSPAGEAFF
CDR3 DNA: TGTGCCAGCAGTTTATTATTGGGGTTTAGTGGCAGCCCGGCGGGTGAAGCTTTCTTT
D gene: .
V gene: TRBV27
clone size: .
CDR3 length: 19
J gene: TRBJ1-1

CDR3 protein: CASSLDRYGYTF
CDR3 DNA: TGTGCCAGCAGTTTGGACAGATATGGCTACACCTTC
D gene: .
V gene: TRBV28
clone size: .
CDR3 length: 12
J gene: TRBJ1-2

CDR3 protein: CASGRRTEYGYTF
CDR3 DNA: TGTGCCAGCGGCCGCAGGACAGAGTATGGCTACACCTTC
D gene: .
V gene: TRBV6-5
clone size: .
CDR3 length: 13
J gene: TRBJ1-2

CDR3 protein: CASSSHLRDRAHSGANVLTF
CDR3 DNA: TGTGCCAGCAGCTCTCACCTCCGGGACAGGGCTCACTCTGGGGCCAACGTCCTGACTTTC
D gene: TRBD1
V gene: TRBV9
clone size: .
CDR3 length: 20
J gene: TRBJ2-6

CDR3 protein: CASTWGTPNSPLHF
CDR3 DNA: TGTGCCAGCACCTGGGGGACACCAAATTCACCCCTCCACTTT
D gene: .
V gene: TRBV27
clone size: .
CDR3 length: 14
J gene: TRBJ1-6

CDR3 protein: CASSLRAGGGNTIYF
CDR3 DNA: TGTGCCAGCAGCTTAAGGGCAGGGGGCGGAAACACCATATATTTT
D gene: TRBD1
V gene: TRBV7-9
clone size: .
CDR3 length: 15
J gene: TRBJ1-3

CDR3 protein: CASRPPVFSYEQYF
CDR3 DNA: TGTGCCAGCAGACCTCCGGTTTTCTCCTACGAGCAGTACTTC
D gene: .
V gene: TRBV5-7
clone size: .
CDR3 length: 14
J gene: TRBJ2-7

CDR3 protein: CAISWTGTSYEQYF
CDR3 DNA: TGTGCCATCAGTTGGACAGGGACCTCCTACGAGCAGTACTTC
D gene: TRBD1
V gene: TRBV10-3
clone size: .
CDR3 length: 14
J gene: TRBJ2-7

CDR3 protein: CASSWGQGVDEQYF
CDR3 DNA: TGTGCCAGCAGCTGGGGACAGGGGGTCGACGAGCAGTACTTC
D gene: TRBD1
V gene: TRBV7-9
clone size: .
CDR3 length: 14
J gene: TRBJ2-7

CDR3 protein: CASSYRQRGEAFF
CDR3 DNA: TGCGCCAGCAGCTACCGACAGAGAGGTGAAGCTTTCTTT
D gene: .
V gene: TRBV5-1
clone size: few
CDR3 length: 13
J gene: TRBJ1-1

CDR3 protein: CASSLSQTNTGELFF
CDR3 DNA: TGTGCCAGCAGCTTAAGCCAGACTAACACCGGGGAGCTGTTTTTT
D gene: .
V gene: TRBV7-8
clone size: .
CDR3 length: 15
J gene: TRBJ2-2

CDR3 protein: CASSVGGAGGRGQETQYF
CDR3 DNA: TGTGCCAGCAGCGTAGGAGGGGCGGGCGGGAGAGGGCAAGAGACCCAGTACTTC
D gene: TRBD2
V gene: TRBV9
clone size: .
CDR3 length: 18
J gene: TRBJ2-5

CDR3 protein: CASSLAISGLAYNEQFF
CDR3 DNA: TGCGCCAGCAGCTTGGCCATCTCCGGACTAGCTTACAATGAGCAGTTCTTC
D gene: TRBD2
V gene: TRBV5-1
clone size: .
CDR3 length: 17
J gene: TRBJ2-1

CDR3 protein: CASSVATATNEKLFF
CDR3 DNA: TGTGCCAGCAGCGTCGCGACAGCAACTAATGAAAAACTGTTTTTT
D gene: .
V gene: TRBV7-3
clone size: .
CDR3 length: 15
J gene: TRBJ1-4

CDR3 protein: CSATRSGTGGTPREQYF
CDR3 DNA: TGCAGCGCCACCCGCTCGGGTACTGGCGGTACACCCCGGGAGCAGTACTTC
D gene: .
V gene: TRBV29-1
clone size: .
CDR3 length: 17
J gene: TRBJ2-7

CDR3 protein: CASSCLTDNSPLHF
CDR3 DNA: TGTGCCAGCAGCTGCCTGACAGACAATTCACCCCTCCACTTT
D gene: .
V gene: TRBV7-4
clone size: few
CDR3 length: 14
J gene: TRBJ1-6

CDR3 protein: CASSPWGEGDTEAFF
CDR3 DNA: TGTGCCAGCAGCCCCTGGGGGGAAGGGGACACTGAAGCTTTCTTT
D gene: .
V gene: TRBV28
clone size: few
CDR3 length: 15
J gene: TRBJ1-1